This TCR beta chain is from a study of T cell repertoires in cytomegalovirus infection. Study in general: Used in the study were CMV epitopes, some recently identified and HLA-C-restricted, others well-studied and HLA-B-restricted. Public TCR beta signatures marked donors with CMV infection and the matching HLA.

With regard to this clonotype: Its cognate antigen is unknown.

The study, taken as a whole, reports: Ex vivo, HLA-C-restricted CMV-specific TCR beta clonotypes prevailed over the rest of the response.

The CDR3 has 13 amino acids. In germline, CDR1 is SQVTM, CDR2 ANQGSEA. V dropped 2 bases and J dropped 0 bases, with 7 bases sitting between them. TCRdb reprocessed the reads via MiXCR and lists one record per CDR3 protein. This table has approximately 910,000 distinct CDR3 sequences, less than 40% appearing once. The genes are TRBV29-1 and TRBJ2-5; D not certain. The starting material was cultured CD8+ T cells from PBMCs, obtained from culture after CMV antigen stimulation. This receptor was taken from a human donor in good health (CMV status not recorded). Some clones in this sample may be carry-over from other donors' samples. This CDR3 is CSVESVNQETQYF. The CDR3 DNA reads TGCAGCGTTGAATCGGTCAACCAAGAGACCCAGTACTTC.